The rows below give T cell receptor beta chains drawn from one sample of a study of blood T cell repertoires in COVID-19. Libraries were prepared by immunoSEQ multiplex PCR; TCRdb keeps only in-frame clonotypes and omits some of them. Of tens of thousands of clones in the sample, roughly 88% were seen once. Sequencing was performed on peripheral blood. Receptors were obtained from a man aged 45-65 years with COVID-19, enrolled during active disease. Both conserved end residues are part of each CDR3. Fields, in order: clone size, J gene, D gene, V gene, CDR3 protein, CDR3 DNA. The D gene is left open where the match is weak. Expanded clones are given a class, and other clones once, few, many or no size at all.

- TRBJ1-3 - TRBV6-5 CASTLEGNSGNTIYF TGTGCCAGCACCCTGGAGGGGAACTCTGGAAACACCATATATTTT
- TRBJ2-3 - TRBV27 CASSLSPAASTDTQYF TGTGCCAGCAGTTTATCCCCAGCGGCTAGCACAGATACGCAGTATTTT
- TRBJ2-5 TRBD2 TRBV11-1 CASSLMSLAGETQYF TGTGCCAGCAGTCTGATGTCTCTAGCGGGAGAGACCCAGTACTTC
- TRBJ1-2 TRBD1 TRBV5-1 CASSLASAGGYGYTF TGCGCCAGCAGCTTGGCTTCCGCAGGGGGCTATGGCTACACCTTC
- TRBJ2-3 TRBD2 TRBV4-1 CASSPRGASSTDTQYF TGCGCCAGCAGCCCGCGGGGGGCCTCTAGCACAGATACGCAGTATTTT
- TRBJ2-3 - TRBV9 CASSGGPGQSTDTQYF TGTGCCAGCAGCGGCGGGCCGGGACAAAGCACAGATACGCAGTATTTT
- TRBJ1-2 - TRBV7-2 CASSREGEGYGYTF TGTGCCAGCAGCCGCGAGGGGGAAGGATATGGCTACACCTTC
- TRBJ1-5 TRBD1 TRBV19 CASSPETGYSNQPQHF TGTGCCAGTAGTCCAGAGACAGGGTATAGCAATCAGCCCCAGCATTTT
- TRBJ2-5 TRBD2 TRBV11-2 CASSYSLAGGPETQYF TGTGCCAGCAGCTACTCACTAGCGGGAGGGCCGGAGACCCAGTACTTC
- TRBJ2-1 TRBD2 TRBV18 CASSPRIGGSNEQFF TGTGCCAGCTCACCAAGAATAGGCGGGAGCAATGAGCAGTTCTTC
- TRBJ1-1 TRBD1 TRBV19 CASTTFRGGDTEAFF TGTGCCAGTACTACGTTCCGAGGGGGCGACACTGAAGCTTTCTTT
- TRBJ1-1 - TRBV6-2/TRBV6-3 CASSYSRGGTEAFF TGTGCCAGCAGTTACTCTAGGGGTGGGACTGAAGCTTTCTTT
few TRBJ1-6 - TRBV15 CATSRVRGPDSPLHF TGTGCCACCAGCAGAGTTAGGGGCCCTGATTCACCCCTCCACTTT
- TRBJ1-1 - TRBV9 CASSVVGVEAFF TGTGCCAGCAGCGTAGTAGGGGTTGAAGCTTTCTTT
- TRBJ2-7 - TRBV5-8 CASSSRFSYEQYF TGTGCCAGCAGCTCCCGGTTTTCCTACGAGCAGTACTTC
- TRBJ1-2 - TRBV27 CASSLSWGGPHNYGYTF TGTGCCAGCAGTTTATCCTGGGGGGGGCCCCATAACTATGGCTACACCTTC
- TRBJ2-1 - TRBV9 CASSGPSSYNEQFF TGTGCCAGCAGTGGCCCCAGCTCCTACAATGAGCAGTTCTTC
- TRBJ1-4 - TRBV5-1 CASRHRQKMDEKLFF TGCGCCAGCAGGCACAGACAGAAAATGGATGAAAAACTGTTTTTT
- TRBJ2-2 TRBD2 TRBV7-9 CASSAGGTGELFF TGTGCCAGCAGCGCCGGGGGGACCGGGGAGCTGTTTTTT
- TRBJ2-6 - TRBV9 CASSVVGSSGANVLTF TGTGCCAGCAGCGTAGTGGGGAGCTCTGGGGCCAACGTCCTGACTTTC
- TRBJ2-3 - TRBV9 CASSVVYLADTQYF TGTGCCAGCAGCGTAGTATATCTTGCAGATACGCAGTATTTT
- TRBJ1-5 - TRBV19 CASSTTRGSNQPQHF TGTGCCAGTAGTACAACCCGGGGTAGCAATCAGCCCCAGCATTTT
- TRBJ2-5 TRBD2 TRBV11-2 CASSFTRGGEETQYF TGTGCCAGCAGCTTTACGAGGGGAGGGGAAGAGACCCAGTACTTC
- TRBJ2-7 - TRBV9 CASSVAIADSYEQYF TGTGCCAGCAGCGTAGCCATAGCGGATTCCTACGAGCAGTACTTC
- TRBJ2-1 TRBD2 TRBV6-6 CASGLAGVGEQFF TGTGCCAGCGGACTAGCGGGAGTAGGTGAGCAGTTCTTC
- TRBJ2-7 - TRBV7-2 CASSLVIGQRGEQYF TGTGCCAGCAGCTTAGTAATAGGACAGAGAGGCGAGCAGTACTTC
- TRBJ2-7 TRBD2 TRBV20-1 CSASWGGEQYF TGCAGTGCTAGTTGGGGGGGCGAGCAGTACTTC
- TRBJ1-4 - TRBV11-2 CASSPSRRRLFF TGTGCCAGCAGCCCGTCGCGGAGGAGACTGTTTTTT
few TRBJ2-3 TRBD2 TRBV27 CASRGLRAGITDTQYF TGTGCCAGCAGGGGACTCAGAGCGGGAATTACAGATACGCAGTATTTT
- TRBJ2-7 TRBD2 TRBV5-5 CASSLGLAGELGYEQYF TGTGCCAGCAGCTTAGGACTAGCGGGAGAGTTAGGGTACGAGCAGTACTTC
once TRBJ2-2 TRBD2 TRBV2 CASSKRLAGVAGELFF TGTGCCAGCAGTAAAAGGCTAGCGGGAGTGGCCGGGGAGCTGTTTTTT
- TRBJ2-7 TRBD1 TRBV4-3 CASSLNRGSEQYF TGCGCCAGCAGCCTAAACAGGGGTAGCGAGCAGTACTTC
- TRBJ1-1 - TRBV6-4 CASSETALTVAFF TGTGCCAGCAGTGAGACAGCTCTTACGGTAGCTTTCTTT
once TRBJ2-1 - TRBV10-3 CAISAKWSYNEQFF TGTGCCATCAGTGCTAAGTGGTCCTACAATGAGCAGTTCTTC
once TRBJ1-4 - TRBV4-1 CASSQDGSGSEKLFF TGCGCCAGCAGCCAAGACGGATCAGGTTCTGAAAAACTGTTTTTT
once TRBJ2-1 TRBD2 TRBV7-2 CASRRTSGRVSYNEQFF TGTGCCAGCCGCCGGACTAGCGGGAGAGTGTCCTACAATGAGCAGTTCTTC
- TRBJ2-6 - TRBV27 CASSLSSSGANVLTF TGTGCCAGCAGTTTATCCTCCTCTGGGGCCAACGTCCTGACTTTC
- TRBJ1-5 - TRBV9 CASSGGDSNQPQHF TGTGCCAGCAGCGGGGGGGATAGCAATCAGCCCCAGCATTTT
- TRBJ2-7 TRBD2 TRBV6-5 CASSYGSASGFTRQYF TGTGCCAGCAGTTACGGTTCGGCTAGCGGCTTCACGCGGCAGTACTTC
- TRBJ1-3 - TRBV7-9 CASSSTEGREGNTIYF TGTGCCAGCAGCTCCACGGAGGGACGGGAAGGAAACACCATATATTTT
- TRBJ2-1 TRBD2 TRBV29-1 CTYSGLVYNEQFF TGCACCTACTCGGGACTAGTCTACAATGAGCAGTTCTTC
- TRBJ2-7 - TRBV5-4 CASSGNRGGEQYF TGTGCCAGCAGCGGAAACAGGGGGGGCGAGCAGTACTTC
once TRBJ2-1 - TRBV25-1 CASSETGSYNEQFF TGTGCCAGCAGTGAGACAGGCTCCTACAATGAGCAGTTCTTC
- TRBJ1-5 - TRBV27 CASSIQGSTLPQHF TGTGCCAGCAGTATCCAGGGGAGCACCCTTCCCCAGCATTTT
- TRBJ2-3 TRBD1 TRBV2 CASSLQGSGFDTQYF TGTGCCAGCAGTTTACAGGGGTCAGGTTTCGATACGCAGTATTTT
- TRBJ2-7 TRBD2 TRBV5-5 CASSSSSGEQYF TGTGCCAGCAGCTCATCTAGCGGGGAGCAGTACTTC
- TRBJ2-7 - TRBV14 CASSQGARYEQYF TGTGCCAGCAGCCAAGGGGCCCGATACGAGCAGTACTTC
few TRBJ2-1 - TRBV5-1 CASSSKGRQGIGSNEQFF TGCGCCAGCAGCTCGAAGGGTAGACAAGGAATCGGGAGCAATGAGCAGTTCTTC
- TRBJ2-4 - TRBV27 CASSSGQFPKGWIQYF TGTGCCAGCAGCTCCGGACAGTTCCCCAAAGGCTGGATTCAGTACTTC
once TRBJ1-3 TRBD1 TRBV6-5 CASKTGTGNTIYF TGTGCCTCCAAGACAGGGACTGGAAACACCATATATTTT
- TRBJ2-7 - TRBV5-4 CASSRGPADSYEQYF TGTGCCAGCAGCCGTGGGCCAGCCGACTCCTACGAGCAGTACTTC
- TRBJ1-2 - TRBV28 CASGWDTANYGYTF TGTGCCAGCGGATGGGACACGGCTAACTATGGCTACACCTTC
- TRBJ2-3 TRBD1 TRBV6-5 CASSLAGTDLGDTQYF TGTGCCAGCAGTTTGGCCGGGACAGACCTAGGAGATACGCAGTATTTT
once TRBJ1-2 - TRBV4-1 CASSQASYGYTF TGCGCCAGCAGCCAAGCTAGCTATGGCTACACCTTC
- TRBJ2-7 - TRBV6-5 CASRKGDLYEQYF TGTGCCAGCAGGAAGGGAGACCTCTACGAGCAGTACTTC
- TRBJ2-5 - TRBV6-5 CASSLGSRRQETQYF TGTGCCAGCAGTCTAGGTTCTAGGCGGCAAGAGACCCAGTACTTC
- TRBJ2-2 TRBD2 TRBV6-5 CASSGGSAGELFF TGTGCTTCAAGTGGCGGGAGCGCCGGGGAGCTGTTTTTT
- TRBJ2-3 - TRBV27 CASSFDGSTDTQYF TGTGCCAGCAGTTTTGACGGGAGCACAGATACGCAGTATTTT
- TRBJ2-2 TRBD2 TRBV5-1 CASSSPSGANTGELFF TGCGCCAGCAGCTCCCCTAGCGGGGCGAACACCGGGGAGCTGTTTTTT